This T cell receptor beta chain was captured by sequencing in a study of blood T cell repertoires in COVID-19. Repertoires were generated with immunoSEQ multiplex PCR, while TCRdb's copy carries only in-frame clones and drops some. There are approximately 140,000 clones in the sample; roughly 76% occur only once, and more than 7% lies in the top ten. CDR1 is MGHRA, CDR2 YSYEKL, per germline. This CDR3 has 16 residues. V gave up 2 bases and J gave up 2 bases; unmatched junction bases: 6. The material sequenced was peripheral blood. The receptor comes from a human donor with acute or convalescent COVID-19. The donor label of this sample is uncertain. The chain uses TRBV4-1 and TRBJ2-1; 7 nucleotides agree with TRBD1. The CDR3 loop reads CASSQWSDRAYNEQFF. The CDR3 DNA reads TGCGCCAGCAGCCAATGGTCCGACAGGGCCTACAATGAGCAGTTCTTC.